This T cell receptor beta chain stems from a study of PD-L1 blockade in urothelial cancer. Study-level information: Males with bladder-origin urothelial cancer made up about 90% of the roughly 29 patients. Each participant's history included 0 to 3 prior chemotherapy regimens. Analyses used blood from 3 weeks (second dose) and 6 weeks after treatment start. Study-wide results and limits: Tumor-associated clones in the blood of durable-benefit patients grew more at 3 weeks.

Sequencing used immunoSEQ multiplex PCR; TCRdb keeps in-frame clones, though not all of them. Here the sample spans 40,000 or so clones, 82% being singletons. J gave up 7 bases and V 5 bases, and 3 bases lay outside the gene matches. The germline V gene has CDR1 MNHEY and CDR2 SMNVEV (reference sequence). The CDR3 is 13 amino acids. To note about this clone: Its antigen remains unknown.

This sequence was found in a man in his sixties with urothelial cancer. The gene calls are TRBV27 and TRBJ1-5; 9 bases align to TRBD1. The source material was PBMCs, sampled around atezolizumab (anti-PD-L1) treatment. The CDR3 DNA reads TGTGCCAGCAGTCTGGACAGGGGACAGCCCCAGCATTTT. This translates into CASSLDRGQPQHF.